Listed below are T cell receptor beta chains from one sample, sequenced in a study of T cell responses to AZD1222 COVID-19 vaccine. The repertoire was sequenced with immunoSEQ multiplex PCR; TCRdb's copy has only in-frame clones and lacks some. The table includes 150,000 to 160,000 clones, 88% detected once. Sequencing was performed on peripheral blood, taken on day 0 of AZD1222 vaccination. The receptors stem from an adult in good health. Both conserved end residues are part of each CDR3. Fields, in order: CDR3 DNA, CDR3 protein, J gene, V gene, clone size, D gene. The D gene is left open where the match is weak. Some rows have no size entry. The others give once, few or many, or a class for an expanded clone.

cdr3_nt: TGTGCCAGCAGTTACGGGGGGGCTAAAGAGACCCAGTACTTC; cdr3_aa: CASSYGGAKETQYF; j_call: TRBJ2-5; v_call: TRBV6-2/TRBV6-3; clone_size: -; d_call: -
cdr3_nt: TGTGCCAGCAGTGACTCTGCGGCCTACAATGAGCAGTTCTTC; cdr3_aa: CASSDSAAYNEQFF; j_call: TRBJ2-1; v_call: TRBV2; clone_size: once; d_call: -
cdr3_nt: TGTGCCAGCAGCTTAAGGGGATCCTACGAGCAGTACTTC; cdr3_aa: CASSLRGSYEQYF; j_call: TRBJ2-7; v_call: TRBV13; clone_size: -; d_call: -
cdr3_nt: TGTGCCAGCAGCCCCGGACTAGGTCGGGTTAATGAGCAGTTCTTC; cdr3_aa: CASSPGLGRVNEQFF; j_call: TRBJ2-1; v_call: TRBV11-2; clone_size: -; d_call: TRBD2
cdr3_nt: TGCGCCAGCAGCCCCGGACAGGGAGGAAAAAATGAGCAGTTCTTC; cdr3_aa: CASSPGQGGKNEQFF; j_call: TRBJ2-1; v_call: TRBV5-1; clone_size: few; d_call: TRBD1
cdr3_nt: TGTGCCAGCAGCCAAGATCTCCTGGGGACTAATGAAAAACTGTTTTTT; cdr3_aa: CASSQDLLGTNEKLFF; j_call: TRBJ1-4; v_call: TRBV4-2; clone_size: -; d_call: -
cdr3_nt: TGCGCCAGCAGCCAAGGGGGGACAGGAAACTATGGCTACACCTTC; cdr3_aa: CASSQGGTGNYGYTF; j_call: TRBJ1-2; v_call: TRBV5-1; clone_size: few; d_call: TRBD1
cdr3_nt: TGTGCCAGCAGCCCGGTGGGAACCCTCAATAACTATGGCTACACCTTC; cdr3_aa: CASSPVGTLNNYGYTF; j_call: TRBJ1-2; v_call: TRBV5-4; clone_size: -; d_call: -
cdr3_nt: TGTGCCAGCAGTGCCGGGGACGGAAACAACTATGGCTACACCTTC; cdr3_aa: CASSAGDGNNYGYTF; j_call: TRBJ1-2; v_call: TRBV27; clone_size: -; d_call: -
cdr3_nt: TGTGCCAGCAGCCAAGAGCTAGCGGGGGGGCCCCACCAAGAGACCCAGTACTTC; cdr3_aa: CASSQELAGGPHQETQYF; j_call: TRBJ2-5; v_call: TRBV3-1/TRBV3-2; clone_size: -; d_call: TRBD2
cdr3_nt: TGTGCCACAGCCAAGGGCGTACCATTGAACACTGAAGCTTTCTTT; cdr3_aa: CATAKGVPLNTEAFF; j_call: TRBJ1-1; v_call: TRBV7-4; clone_size: -; d_call: -
cdr3_nt: TGCGCCAGCAGCCAAGGACAGATCACCGGGGAGCTGTTTTTT; cdr3_aa: CASSQGQITGELFF; j_call: TRBJ2-2; v_call: TRBV4-3; clone_size: -; d_call: -
cdr3_nt: TGTGCCAGCAGCTCGACAGGGAACACTGAAGCTTTCTTT; cdr3_aa: CASSSTGNTEAFF; j_call: TRBJ1-1; v_call: TRBV3-1/TRBV3-2; clone_size: -; d_call: -
cdr3_nt: TGTGCCAGCATACACAACTCTGGGGCCAACGTCCTGACTTTC; cdr3_aa: CASIHNSGANVLTF; j_call: TRBJ2-6; v_call: TRBV11-3; clone_size: -; d_call: -
cdr3_nt: TGTGCCAGCAAACGGGGACAGGCTTCCTACGAGCAGTACTTC; cdr3_aa: CASKRGQASYEQYF; j_call: TRBJ2-7; v_call: TRBV6-5; clone_size: -; d_call: TRBD1
cdr3_nt: TGTGCCAGCAGCCCAATGGGGGTCTGGACTGAAGCTTTCTTT; cdr3_aa: CASSPMGVWTEAFF; j_call: TRBJ1-1; v_call: TRBV2; clone_size: -; d_call: -
cdr3_nt: TGTGCCAGCAGTGATTTACCCGGGACAGGGGGACGGGGCTACACCTTC; cdr3_aa: CASSDLPGTGGRGYTF; j_call: TRBJ1-2; v_call: TRBV6-1; clone_size: -; d_call: TRBD1
cdr3_nt: TGTGCCAGCAGCCAAGGACAGGGATTTTATGAAAAACTGTTTTTT; cdr3_aa: CASSQGQGFYEKLFF; j_call: TRBJ1-4; v_call: TRBV3-1/TRBV3-2; clone_size: -; d_call: TRBD1
cdr3_nt: TGCGCCAGCAGCCAAGCGCTCGGGGGGCTCTACGAGCAGTACTTC; cdr3_aa: CASSQALGGLYEQYF; j_call: TRBJ2-7; v_call: TRBV4-1; clone_size: few; d_call: -
cdr3_nt: TGTGCCAGCAGTCATTTTTACGGGGTGGACTATGGCTACACCTTC; cdr3_aa: CASSHFYGVDYGYTF; j_call: TRBJ1-2; v_call: TRBV11-2; clone_size: -; d_call: -
cdr3_nt: TGTGCCAGCTCACCCCGCCGCGCATTGACAACCCCCACTGAAGCTTTCTTT; cdr3_aa: CASSPRRALTTPTEAFF; j_call: TRBJ1-1; v_call: TRBV18; clone_size: -; d_call: -
cdr3_nt: TGTGCCAGCAGCTTGGTAATTCTTCGGGGGATCAATGAGCAGTTCTTC; cdr3_aa: CASSLVILRGINEQFF; j_call: TRBJ2-1; v_call: TRBV5-4; clone_size: -; d_call: -
cdr3_nt: TGTGCCAGCAGCGGTGGCGGAAACACCATATATTTT; cdr3_aa: CASSGGGNTIYF; j_call: TRBJ1-3; v_call: TRBV6-5; clone_size: -; d_call: -
cdr3_nt: TGTGCCAGCAGTTCCGTCGGGACTGAAGCTTTCTTT; cdr3_aa: CASSSVGTEAFF; j_call: TRBJ1-1; v_call: TRBV28; clone_size: once; d_call: -
cdr3_nt: TGTGCCAGCAGCTTAGCTTCTACTAGCGGGGGGGCAGAGACCCAGTACTTC; cdr3_aa: CASSLASTSGGAETQYF; j_call: TRBJ2-5; v_call: TRBV7-2; clone_size: -; d_call: TRBD2
cdr3_nt: TGTGCCAGCACCACTACAGGTAACTCCTACGAGCAGTACTTC; cdr3_aa: CASTTTGNSYEQYF; j_call: TRBJ2-7; v_call: TRBV28; clone_size: -; d_call: -
cdr3_nt: TGCGCCAGCAGCTATACAGGGGGCTTTAACACTGAAGCTTTCTTT; cdr3_aa: CASSYTGGFNTEAFF; j_call: TRBJ1-1; v_call: TRBV5-1; clone_size: -; d_call: TRBD1
cdr3_nt: TGTGCCAGCAGCGAGGGACACCACTCCTACGAGCAGTACTTC; cdr3_aa: CASSEGHHSYEQYF; j_call: TRBJ2-7; v_call: TRBV9; clone_size: -; d_call: -
cdr3_nt: TGTGCCAGCAGCGTAGCCGGCTCCTACGAGCAGTACTTC; cdr3_aa: CASSVAGSYEQYF; j_call: TRBJ2-7; v_call: TRBV9; clone_size: -; d_call: -
cdr3_nt: TGTGCCAGCAGCTTGGACACGGGACGAGGCACAGATACGCAGTATTTT; cdr3_aa: CASSLDTGRGTDTQYF; j_call: TRBJ2-3; v_call: TRBV5-4; clone_size: once; d_call: -
cdr3_nt: TGTGCCAGCAGCGTAGACCCGGGACAGGGATCCTACGAGCAGTACTTC; cdr3_aa: CASSVDPGQGSYEQYF; j_call: TRBJ2-7; v_call: TRBV9; clone_size: -; d_call: TRBD1
cdr3_nt: TGCGCCAGCAGCCAAGATAAGGGTTGGGAGACCCAGTACTTC; cdr3_aa: CASSQDKGWETQYF; j_call: TRBJ2-5; v_call: TRBV4-1; clone_size: once; d_call: -
cdr3_nt: TGTGCCAGCAGCCAAGATGGGGTAAGGGGGAATGAGCAGTTCTTC; cdr3_aa: CASSQDGVRGNEQFF; j_call: TRBJ2-1; v_call: TRBV14; clone_size: -; d_call: -
cdr3_nt: TGTGCCAGTAGTATGCAAGACATCTCTGGAAACACCATATATTTT; cdr3_aa: CASSMQDISGNTIYF; j_call: TRBJ1-3; v_call: TRBV19; clone_size: -; d_call: -
cdr3_nt: TGCGCCAGCAGTTCGGGCCAGAACACTGAAGCTTTCTTT; cdr3_aa: CASSSGQNTEAFF; j_call: TRBJ1-1; v_call: TRBV5-1; clone_size: -; d_call: -
cdr3_nt: TGCGCCAGCAGTCACAGGGTGAACACTGAAGCTTTCTTT; cdr3_aa: CASSHRVNTEAFF; j_call: TRBJ1-1; v_call: TRBV4-3; clone_size: -; d_call: -
cdr3_nt: TGTGCCAGCAGCTTACCCTACTTAGCCCATGAGCAGTTCTTC; cdr3_aa: CASSLPYLAHEQFF; j_call: TRBJ2-1; v_call: TRBV7-9; clone_size: -; d_call: -
cdr3_nt: TGTGCCAGCACCCTCGGACTAGGAGAGACCCAGTACTTC; cdr3_aa: CASTLGLGETQYF; j_call: TRBJ2-5; v_call: TRBV12-3/TRBV12-4; clone_size: -; d_call: TRBD2
cdr3_nt: TGTGCCAGCAGTTACTCCCTTACCGGGGAGCTGTTTTTT; cdr3_aa: CASSYSLTGELFF; j_call: TRBJ2-2; v_call: TRBV6-2/TRBV6-3; clone_size: once; d_call: -
cdr3_nt: TGTGCCAGCAGCCAAGATGCGGGAGGAGGGACCTACGAGCAGTACTTC; cdr3_aa: CASSQDAGGGTYEQYF; j_call: TRBJ2-7; v_call: TRBV4-2; clone_size: few; d_call: TRBD2
cdr3_nt: TGTGCCAGCAGTTGGGGACAGAGCTCTGGAAACACCATATATTTT; cdr3_aa: CASSWGQSSGNTIYF; j_call: TRBJ1-3; v_call: TRBV6-2/TRBV6-3; clone_size: once; d_call: TRBD1
cdr3_nt: TGTGCCAGCAGTTACGGTACAGGGGGACAGCCCCAGCATTTT; cdr3_aa: CASSYGTGGQPQHF; j_call: TRBJ1-5; v_call: TRBV6-2/TRBV6-3; clone_size: -; d_call: TRBD1
cdr3_nt: TGTGCCAGCAGTTACGGTCGGGCAGGGTGGAATCAGCCCCAGCATTTT; cdr3_aa: CASSYGRAGWNQPQHF; j_call: TRBJ1-5; v_call: TRBV6-2/TRBV6-3; clone_size: -; d_call: -
cdr3_nt: TGTGCCAGCAGCCCAGGACAGGCTACCGGTGGCTACACCTTC; cdr3_aa: CASSPGQATGGYTF; j_call: TRBJ1-2; v_call: TRBV28; clone_size: -; d_call: TRBD1
cdr3_nt: TGTGCCAGCAGCCAAGACTCGGCGGTGTATGAAAAACTGTTTTTT; cdr3_aa: CASSQDSAVYEKLFF; j_call: TRBJ1-4; v_call: TRBV4-2; clone_size: once; d_call: -
cdr3_nt: TGTGCCAGCAGTCCTGAGGTGGAGCAGTTCTTC; cdr3_aa: CASSPEVEQFF; j_call: TRBJ2-1; v_call: TRBV28; clone_size: -; d_call: -
cdr3_nt: TGTGCCAGCAGCGCCGGAGGGGCCGAGGAGACCCAGTACTTC; cdr3_aa: CASSAGGAEETQYF; j_call: TRBJ2-5; v_call: TRBV9; clone_size: -; d_call: -
cdr3_nt: TGTGCCAGCTCACCGCGATTGACAGGGGACGACTATGGCTACACCTTC; cdr3_aa: CASSPRLTGDDYGYTF; j_call: TRBJ1-2; v_call: TRBV18; clone_size: -; d_call: TRBD1
cdr3_nt: TGTGCCAGCAGCTTGGTCCCGATTCATCAGCAGTTCTTC; cdr3_aa: CASSLVPIHQQFF; j_call: TRBJ2-1; v_call: TRBV5-6; clone_size: once; d_call: -
cdr3_nt: TGTGCCAGTAGTGACTACCTTAGCGGGGGCACAGATACGCAGTATTTT; cdr3_aa: CASSDYLSGGTDTQYF; j_call: TRBJ2-3; v_call: TRBV19; clone_size: -; d_call: TRBD2
cdr3_nt: TGTGCCAGCAATAGGGAAATGAACACTGAAGCTTTCTTT; cdr3_aa: CASNREMNTEAFF; j_call: TRBJ1-1; v_call: TRBV12-3/TRBV12-4; clone_size: -; d_call: -
cdr3_nt: TGTGCCAGCAGACGAGCCGGGACAGGGGACCGAAACACCATATATTTT; cdr3_aa: CASRRAGTGDRNTIYF; j_call: TRBJ1-3; v_call: TRBV7-9; clone_size: once; d_call: TRBD1
cdr3_nt: TGTGCCATCAGTGCCATAATGAACACTGAAGCTTTCTTT; cdr3_aa: CAISAIMNTEAFF; j_call: TRBJ1-1; v_call: TRBV10-3; clone_size: -; d_call: -